The clone carrying this TCR beta chain appeared a few times. The data belong to a study of T-cell reconstitution after alpha-beta-depleted transplantation in children. J was trimmed by 5 bases and V by 3 bases; bases with no gene match: 6. This CDR3 spans 14 amino acids. Germline V CDR1 and CDR2: SGHNT, YYREEE (reference sequence). Construction of the TCRbeta library involved unique molecular identifiers. Each CDR3 protein gets one entry after TCRdb re-called the PCR reads with MiXCR. The sample consists of around 700,000 distinct CDR3 sequences, around 13% of them appearing once. Sequenced here: PBMCs, sampled before TCRalphabeta/CD19-depleted stem cell transplant. The TCR sequence derives from a girl aged 2 to 9 with congenital amegakaryocytic thrombocytopenia, due to receive a stem cell transplant. The chain recombines TRBV5-4 with TRBJ2-7; 9 nucleotides align to TRBD1. The CDR3 DNA reads TGTGCCAGCAGCTCACAGGGGGCGCGTGACGAGCAGTACTTC. This sequence encodes CASSSQGARDEQYF.